The entry below gives a single TCR beta chain sequence along with its context. This clone has just a few counts. The target of this receptor is not known. Base qualities are missing; no much larger clone stands one base away. TCRbeta CDR3 regions were sequenced with the immunoSEQ Assay. After extraction, genomic DNA underwent amplification by bias-controlled multiplex PCR, followed by high-throughput sequencing. In the source study's methods: Collapsing and filtering of sequences were performed to quantify the absolute abundance of each unique TCRbeta CDR3 region. Usable DNA was measured by amplifying reference genes present in all nucleated cells, and TCRbeta template counts were normalized to that usable DNA to estimate T cell fraction. Repertoire TCRs were annotated as SARS-CoV-2-specific when V gene, CDR3 amino acid sequence and J gene were exactly matched to a known reactive TCR set. The reference SARS-CoV-2 TCR set came from MIRA and was filtered for enrichment in COVID-19-positive ImmuneCODE repertoires, removing public or cross-reactive TCRs. Drawing on the MIRA antigens, annotated TCRs were analysed further at the level of specific ORF or position within ORF. Breadth was defined as the number of annotated unique rearrangements divided by the total number of unique productive rearrangements, and depth was defined as the summed frequency of the annotated unique rearrangements. TCR breadth was compared between groups using two-sided Wilcoxon rank-sum tests. Held by TCRdb, this immuneACCESS table contains in-frame sequences only and omits some clones. Under half of the omission traces to an unresolved V gene where checked; the cause of the rest is unknown. From that table come the V and J calls and clone size; the DNA was used to work out D and trimming. The sample table lists approximately 300,000 clones, about 86% of them with a count of one. The ten largest clonotypes hold 1.5% to 2.5% of the sample.

These data are taken from a study of Ad26.COV2.S vaccination and SARS-CoV-2 variants (dated by TCRdb to the early 2020s). In terms of the full investigation: Vaccine-arm donors were drawn from COV1001, a multicentre, randomized, double-blind, placebo-controlled phase I-IIa trial of Ad26.COV2.S in healthy adults. The specificity and breadth of SARS-CoV-2-reactive T cell receptors after Ad26.COV2.S vaccination were assessed by TCRbeta repertoire sequencing. Participants in the trial were split at random into five groups of five each, receiving low-dose or high-dose Ad26.COV2.S once or twice, or else placebo on both occasions. Ad26.COV2.S was administered intramuscularly at 5 x 10^10 or 1 x 10^11 viral particles, either as a single shot or as two shots given 56 days apart. Throughout the experiments and outcome assessment, investigators stayed blinded to trial group allocation. The TCR-sequenced set comprised around 30 samples: some 19 Ad26.COV2.S vaccine recipients, 5 placebo recipients and 8 SARS-CoV-2 convalescent individuals. What the work shows at the level of the full study, not this receptor alone: After vaccination, substantial breadth of spike-specific CD8+ and CD4+ T cell responses was reported. Comparable non-spike TCR breadth was observed between vaccine and placebo recipients, consistent with only spike being contained in the vaccine. Spike-specific TCR breadth was higher in Ad26.COV2.S recipients than in placebo recipients (P = 0.0014). The study lacked the statistical power to compare responses across vaccine doses or regimens. The authors noted that total T cell responses may have been underestimated by the TCR breadth and depth analyses.

The CDR3 goes from the cysteine to the phenylalanine over 12 residues. Of the read, only the CDR3 DNA is kept; its 36 bases are in frame from base 1. V and J are truncated by 5 bases and 14 bases respectively, leaving an intervening sequence of 16 bases. As encoded in the germline V gene, CDR1 is MNHEY while CDR2 is SVGEGT. The sample's treatment or condition label, decoded: roughly 18 received Ad26.COV2.S at low or high dose, single or two shots; 5 received placebo; per-sample allocation not given. For vaccine and placebo recipients, the sequenced repertoires came from samples collected on day 63 after the first injection. In Cohort 1b, more than 20 adults aged 18-55 years were enrolled at a single site in Boston, USA, between 29 July and 7 August 2020. As a vaccine, Ad26.COV2.S was a replication-incompetent adenovirus type 26 vector that expressed a prefusion-stabilized SARS-CoV-2 spike protein derived from the original Wuhan strain.

This sequence was found in a person aged 18-65 years who received the Ad26.COV2.S COVID-19 vaccine or a placebo. The material sequenced was peripheral blood, taken in a trial of Ad26.COV2.S vaccine versus placebo. The V and J genes are TRBV6-2 or TRBV6-3 and TRBJ1-5; confidence is insufficient to name the D gene. The CDR3 corresponds to CASSRMLGPEHF. DNA sequence: TGTGCCAGCAGTCGAATGCTGGGCCCGGAGCATTTT.